This T cell receptor beta chain was found in a study of blood T cell repertoires in COVID-19. Study overall: In each case, the material was cDNA or gDNA derived from T cells, B-cell-depleted T cells, or PBMCs.

As handled by the study authors: Amplification from reference gene primers served as the basis for estimated nucleated cell counts. Sequencing was performed with immunoSEQ multiplex PCR; in TCRdb, only in-frame clones are kept and a portion is missing. The V and J calls and clone size were taken over from that table, and D and trimming were inferred from the DNA. The sample carries approximately 440,000 clones, more than 70% recorded once. One Seattle source followed patients from active infection through their disease course. Sequencing was performed on peripheral blood. This receptor was obtained from a woman aged 50 to 65 with COVID-19, enrolled during active disease.

The DNA for the CDR3 is TGTGCCAGCATCCCGACAGGTGGCACTGAAGCTTTCTTT. Protein: CASIPTGGTEAFF. This sequence joins TRBV12-3 or TRBV12-4 and TRBJ1-1; D perhaps matches TRBD1 (6 bases). The ends were cut back, 7 bases at V and 4 bases at J, with 13 bases in the middle. The CDR3 covers 13 residues.